The rows below give T cell receptor beta chains drawn from one sample of a study of blood T cell repertoires in COVID-19. Measured with immunoSEQ multiplex PCR; TCRdb has only the in-frame clones, and not every one. In the table there are about 380,000 clones, 88% of which are singletons. Sequences were obtained from PBMCs or T cells enriched from blood (not recorded which). The origin of the receptors is a woman younger than 35 who had recovered from COVID-19. Each CDR3 is given with its conserved first and last residue. A D gene is named only where the DNA matches it firmly. Not all rows give a size; the values are once, few, many and, for expanded clones, a class.

abundance	d_gene	v_gene	j_gene	CDR3aa	CDR3nt
-	-	TRBV15	TRBJ1-1	CATSSPSLAVNTEAFF	TGTGCCACCAGCAGTCCGTCCTTGGCCGTGAACACTGAAGCTTTCTTT
-	-	TRBV2	TRBJ1-5	CASSEGQYSNQPQHF	TGTGCCAGCAGTGAGGGGCAGTATAGCAATCAGCCCCAGCATTTT
-	TRBD1	TRBV29-1	TRBJ1-1	CSVAPGTGGTEAFF	TGCAGCGTGGCACCCGGGACAGGGGGTACTGAAGCTTTCTTT
once	TRBD1	TRBV11-2	TRBJ1-1	CASSLEPRGPIMKSTEAFF	TGTGCCAGCAGCTTAGAGCCCAGGGGGCCCATTATGAAGAGCACTGAAGCTTTCTTT
-	TRBD2	TRBV9	TRBJ2-1	CASSVVGAGGYNEQFF	TGTGCCAGCAGCGTAGTGGGAGCGGGGGGCTACAATGAGCAGTTCTTC
-	-	TRBV7-6	TRBJ2-5	CASSLRATGSETQYF	TGTGCCAGCAGCTTAAGGGCGACAGGCTCAGAGACCCAGTACTTC
-	TRBD2	TRBV5-1	TRBJ2-5	CASSPGLAGETQYF	TGCGCCAGCAGCCCGGGACTAGCGGGCGAGACCCAGTACTTC
-	-	TRBV18	TRBJ2-7	CASSPAGQTYEQYF	TGTGCCAGCTCACCGGCCGGACAGACCTACGAGCAGTACTTC
few	TRBD1	TRBV9	TRBJ1-2	CASSALRQGIGYTF	TGTGCCAGCAGCGCCTTAAGACAGGGTATAGGCTACACCTTC
-	-	TRBV29-1	TRBJ1-2	CSTEGVNYGYTF	TGCAGCACGGAAGGGGTAAACTATGGCTACACCTTC
-	-	TRBV6-6	TRBJ2-3	CASLKGGGPDKTQYF	TGTGCCAGCTTGAAGGGAGGGGGGCCAGACAAGACGCAGTATTTT
-	-	TRBV6-5	TRBJ1-1	CASSSSGGVNTEAFF	TGTGCCAGCAGTTCCTCGGGAGGGGTGAACACTGAAGCTTTCTTT
-	-	TRBV19	TRBJ2-4	CASNMGRAKNIQYF	TGTGCCAGTAATATGGGCAGGGCCAAAAACATTCAGTACTTC
once	-	TRBV5-4	TRBJ1-4	CASSLWSVGDEKLFF	TGTGCCAGCAGCCTATGGTCTGTAGGAGATGAAAAACTGTTTTTT
-	TRBD1	TRBV11-2	TRBJ1-4	CASSLGPTGIYEKLFF	TGTGCCAGCAGCTTAGGCCCGACAGGGATTTATGAAAAACTGTTTTTT
-	TRBD2	TRBV2	TRBJ2-7	CASSDRRGGFSYEQYF	TGTGCCAGCAGTGATCGGCGGGGGGGTTTCTCCTACGAGCAGTACTTC
-	-	TRBV4-3	TRBJ1-4	CASSQDGGASTNEKLFF	TGCGCCAGCAGCCAAGATGGCGGGGCGTCAACTAATGAAAAACTGTTTTTT
-	TRBD1	TRBV6-5	TRBJ1-2	CASSYSTDRAPYGYTF	TGTGCCAGCAGTTACTCGACAGACAGGGCGCCTTATGGCTACACCTTC
-	-	TRBV11-2	TRBJ1-1	CASSTTFPGRVNTEAFF	TGTGCCAGCAGCACCACCTTCCCAGGGAGGGTGAACACTGAAGCTTTCTTT
-	TRBD2	TRBV7-2	TRBJ2-1	CASSLAPAGDNEQFF	TGTGCCAGCAGCTTAGCGCCAGCGGGGGACAATGAGCAGTTCTTC
-	-	TRBV7-2	TRBJ1-2	CASSLDATHYYGYTF	TGTGCCAGCAGCTTAGACGCGACACACTACTATGGCTACACCTTC
-	-	TRBV28	TRBJ1-5	CASSPARENQPQHF	TGTGCCAGCAGTCCCGCACGGGAAAATCAGCCCCAGCATTTT
-	-	TRBV2	TRBJ2-1	CASKIDKTQFF	TGTGCCAGCAAGATCGACAAGACGCAGTTCTTC
-	-	TRBV27	TRBJ1-5	CASSMGLDYQPQHF	TGTGCCAGCAGTATGGGACTAGACTACCAGCCCCAGCATTTT
-	-	TRBV12-5	TRBJ2-7	CASAYSGGDPYEQYF	TGTGCTAGTGCCTACTCCGGGGGTGACCCCTACGAGCAGTACTTC
-	-	TRBV7-9	TRBJ1-2	CASSWGDSNYGYTF	TGTGCCAGCAGCTGGGGCGACAGTAACTATGGCTACACCTTC
once	-	TRBV19	TRBJ1-2	CASENYGYTF	TGTGCCAGTGAGAACTATGGCTACACCTTC
-	TRBD2	TRBV15	TRBJ2-1	CATSREGTSGAGNEQFF	TGTGCCACCAGCAGAGAGGGGACTAGCGGGGCCGGCAATGAGCAGTTCTTC
-	TRBD1	TRBV4-1	TRBJ2-3	CASSSTGGTDTQYF	TGCGCCAGCAGCTCCACAGGGGGCACAGATACGCAGTATTTT
-	TRBD1	TRBV6-6	TRBJ1-3	CASSMGQAISGNTIYF	TGTGCCAGCAGTATGGGACAGGCTATCTCTGGAAACACCATATATTTT
-	-	TRBV29-1	TRBJ1-1	CSASPGGHETPRRGGAGTEAFF	TGCAGCGCGTCGCCAGGAGGGCACGAGACCCCCAGGCGTGGAGGGGCGGGCACTGAAGCTTTCTTT